One sample yielded the 21 T cell receptor beta chains listed below, sequenced in a study of CXCR3-negative and CXCR3-positive naive CD8 T cells (dated by TCRdb to between 2019 and 2020). TCRdb shows the sequencer as NextSeq 550. The Human TCR Profiling Kit (MiLaboratory) was used to prepare UMI-labeled 5' RACE TRB cDNA libraries. Following reprocessing of the reads by TCRdb, the data hold one row per CDR3 protein sequence and no DNA is available. This sample's table contains approximately 41,000 distinct CDR3 sequences. In total, the top ten clones hold around 10% of the sample. The sample comprised memory CD8+ T cells from blood. The sample's cell subset or site, from its label and the paper: conventional CD8+ memory T cells (TMEM), sorted as controls. The origin of the receptors is a human donor in good health. Some clones in this sample may be carry-over from other donors' samples.

The rearrangement joins TRBV4-3 to TRBJ2-7. From germline, CDR1 is LGHNA and CDR2 YSLEER. The CDR3 sequence is 14 residues long. The CDR3 reads CASSHDRPAYEQYF.

The chain is built from TRBV10-2 and TRBJ1-1. CDR3 length: 11 amino acids. Looked up from germline, CDR1 is WSHSY and CDR2 is SAAADI. CDR3 residues: CASGSGTEAFF.

The chain combines TRBV29-1 with TRBJ2-2; absent DNA, TCRdb's TRBD1 call cannot be checked. Germline V lookup: CDR1 SQVTM, CDR2 ANQGSEA. This CDR3 comprises 13 residues. The CDR3 here is CSVVQGVTGELFF.

The chain recombines TRBV28 with TRBJ2-7. CDR3 size: 14 residues. CDR1 MDHEN and CDR2 SYDVKM come from the germline V gene. CDR3 residues: CASIAAGLLNEQYF.

The chain is built from TRBV9 and TRBJ1-2; TCRdb names TRBD1, which stays unverified in the absence of DNA. The CDR3 extends over 16 amino acids. Germline lookup yields CDR1 SGDLS and CDR2 YYNGEE. CDR3: CASSVGGGPAGSGYTF.

The genes are TRBV29-1 and TRBJ1-3; with no DNA, the TCRdb D assignment of TRBD1 cannot be verified. The CDR3 runs to 12 residues. Germline V CDR1 and CDR2: SQVTM, ANQGSEA. This chain's CDR3 is CSVRGSGNTIYF.

This chain connects TRBV27 to TRBJ2-7; the D call from TCRdb, TRBD1, cannot be confirmed without DNA. This CDR3 region has 14 residues. The germline V gene encodes CDR1 MNHEY and CDR2 SMNVEV (reference sequence). The CDR3 protein is CASSKYRGWSEQYF.

The rearrangement uses TRBV29-1 and TRBJ1-3; TCRdb's D call of TRBD1 is untestable without DNA. The V gene's germline CDR1 is SQVTM and CDR2 ANQGSEA. The CDR3 sequence is 13 residues long. CDR3 protein: CSVPGAPGNTIYF.

The rearrangement joins TRBV6-1 to TRBJ2-1; TCRdb names TRBD1, which stays unverified in the absence of DNA. The germline V gene encodes CDR1 MNHNS and CDR2 SASEGT. The CDR3 is made up of 13 amino acids. The CDR3 loop is CATQAGDYNEQFF.

The gene calls are TRBV6-2 or TRBV6-3 and TRBJ1-1; the TRBD1 assignment by TCRdb is unverifiable without DNA. The CDR3 is made up of 14 amino acids. Germline CDR1 reads MNHEY; CDR2 reads SVGEGT. CDR3 sequence: CASSLGTGGREAFF.

This chain joins TRBV6-2 or TRBV6-3 and TRBJ2-7; TCRdb outputs TRBD1, but without DNA this stays unchecked. This CDR3 has 16 residues. Germline V gene lookup returns CDR1 MNHEY and CDR2 SVGEGT. CDR3 in amino acids: CASRPGVGTGTYEKYF.

V is TRBV6-2 or TRBV6-3 and J is TRBJ1-2. The CDR3 contains 13 residues. Germline-derived CDR1 and CDR2 are MNHEY and SVGEGT. The CDR3 region is CASREPLNYGYTF.

The V call is TRBV25-1, the J call TRBJ2-1; TCRdb's D call, TRBD2, is unchecked because there is no DNA. The CDR3 extends over 13 amino acids. Germline CDR1 is MGHDK and CDR2 is SYGVNS. The CDR3 loop is CASYSGSYNEQFF.

The chain joins TRBV7-6 to TRBJ2-2; the TRBD2 assignment by TCRdb is unverifiable without DNA. Germline CDR1 SGHVS, CDR2 FNYEAQ. The CDR3 length is 20 residues. CDR3 loop: CASSPVSYPGLAGNTGELFF.

V usage is TRBV12-3 or TRBV12-4 and J usage is TRBJ2-3; TCRdb's D call, TRBD2, is unchecked because there is no DNA. The CDR3 is made up of 14 amino acids. The CDR3 sequence is CASSSLVGPDTQYF.

This CDR3 is CASSQDGRASGELFF. The rearrangement joins TRBV4-3 to TRBJ2-2. The CDR3 is 15 residues long. Germline CDR1 LGHNA, CDR2 YSLEER.

The J gene is TRBJ1-1, the V gene TRBV10-3. Per the germline V gene, CDR1 is ENHRY and CDR2 is SYGVKD. CDR3 size: 14 residues. CDR3 loop: CAISEPDRNTEAFF.

The rearrangement joins TRBV5-5 to TRBJ2-1; TCRdb indicates TRBD2, and absent DNA this call remains unverified. This CDR3 has 15 amino acids. Germline V gives CDR1 SGHKS, CDR2 YYEKEE (reference sequence). CDR3 loop: CASVGPSSRHNEQFF.

The chain has TRBV15 and TRBJ2-2; the D gene TCRdb calls, TRBD2, cannot be checked with no DNA. The CDR3 covers 19 residues. Germline V gene data show CDR1 as LNHNV and CDR2 as YYDKDF (reference sequence). The CDR3 spells CATSSAMERGDLNTGELFF.

The chain recombines TRBV14 with TRBJ2-5; there is no DNA to check the TCRdb D call of TRBD1. Germline CDR1 SGHDN, CDR2 FVKESK. The CDR3 contains 16 residues. CDR3 amino acids: CASSQAFPGAGKTQYF. The full variable domain, its missing parts supplied by reference TRBV14 and TRBJ2-5, is EAGVTQFPSHSVIEKGQTVTLRCDPISGHDNLYWYRRVMGKEIKFLLHFVKESKQDESGMPNNRFLAERTGGTYSTLKVQPAELEDSGVYFCASSQAFPGAGKTQYFGPGTRLLVL.

The rearrangement links TRBV21-1 to TRBJ2-4; no DNA is available, so the TRBD2 call from TCRdb remains unchecked. TRBV21-1 is annotated as a pseudogene. There are 18 residues in the CDR3. The CDR3 protein is CASSKTSGGPLAKNIQYF.